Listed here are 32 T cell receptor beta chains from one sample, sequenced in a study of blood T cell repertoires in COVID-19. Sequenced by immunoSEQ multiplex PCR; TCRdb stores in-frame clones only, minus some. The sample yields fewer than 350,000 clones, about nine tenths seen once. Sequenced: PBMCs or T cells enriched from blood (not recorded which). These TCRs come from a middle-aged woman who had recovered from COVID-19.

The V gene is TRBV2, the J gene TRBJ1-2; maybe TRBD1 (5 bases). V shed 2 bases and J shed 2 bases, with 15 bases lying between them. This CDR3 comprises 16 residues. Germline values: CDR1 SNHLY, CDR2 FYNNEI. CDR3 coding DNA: TGTGCCAGCAGTGAAAATGGGGGGTGGTTCAACTATGGCTACACCTTC. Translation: CASSENGGWFNYGYTF. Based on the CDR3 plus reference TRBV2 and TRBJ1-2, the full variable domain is EPEVTQTPSHQVTQMGQEVILRCVPISNHLYFYWYRQILGQKVEFLVSFYNNEISEKSEIFDDQFSVERPDGSNFTLKIRSTKLEDSAMYFCASSENGGWFNYGYTFGSGTRLTVV.

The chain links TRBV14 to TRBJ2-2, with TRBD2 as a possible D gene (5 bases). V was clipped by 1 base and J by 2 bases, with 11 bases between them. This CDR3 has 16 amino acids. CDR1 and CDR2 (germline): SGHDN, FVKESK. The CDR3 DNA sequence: TGTGCCAGCAGCCAAGTTGGAGGACTCAACACCGGGGAGCTGTTTTTT. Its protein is CASSQVGGLNTGELFF.

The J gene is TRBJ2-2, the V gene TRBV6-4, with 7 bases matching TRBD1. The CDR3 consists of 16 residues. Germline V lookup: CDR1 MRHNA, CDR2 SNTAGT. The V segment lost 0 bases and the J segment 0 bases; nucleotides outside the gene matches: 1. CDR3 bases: TGTGCCAGCAGTGACTCGACAGGGACGAACACCGGGGAGCTGTTTTTT. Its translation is CASSDSTGTNTGELFF.

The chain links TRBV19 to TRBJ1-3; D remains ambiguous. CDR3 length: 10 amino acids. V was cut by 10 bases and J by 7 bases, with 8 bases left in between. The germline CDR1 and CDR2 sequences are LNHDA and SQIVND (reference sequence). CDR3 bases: TGTGCCACCCACAAGAACACCATATATTTT. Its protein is CATHKNTIYF.

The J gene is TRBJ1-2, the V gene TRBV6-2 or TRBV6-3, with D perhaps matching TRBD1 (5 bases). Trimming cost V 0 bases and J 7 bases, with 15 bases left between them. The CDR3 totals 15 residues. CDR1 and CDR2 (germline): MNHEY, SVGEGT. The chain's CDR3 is CASSYSPGGLGGYTF. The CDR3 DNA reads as TGTGCCAGCAGTTACTCCCCCGGGGGACTTGGTGGCTACACCTTC.

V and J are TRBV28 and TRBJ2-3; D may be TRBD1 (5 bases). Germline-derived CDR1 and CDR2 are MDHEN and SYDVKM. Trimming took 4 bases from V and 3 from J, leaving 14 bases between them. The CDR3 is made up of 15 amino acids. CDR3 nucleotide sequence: TGTGCCAGCAGTTCAAGGGGCGTTGGGACAGATACGCAGTATTTT. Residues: CASSSRGVGTDTQYF.

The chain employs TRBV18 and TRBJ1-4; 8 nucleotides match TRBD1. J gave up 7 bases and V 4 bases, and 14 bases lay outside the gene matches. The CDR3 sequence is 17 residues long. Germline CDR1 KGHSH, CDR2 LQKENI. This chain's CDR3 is CASSRTTGAGSGEKLFF. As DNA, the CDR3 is TGTGCCAGCTCACGGACGACAGGGGCGGGTTCTGGTGAAAAACTGTTTTTT. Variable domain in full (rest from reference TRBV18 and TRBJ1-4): NAGVMQNPRHLVRRRGQEARLRCSPMKGHSHVYWYRQLPEEGLKFMVYLQKENIIDESGMPKERFSAEFPKEGPSILRIQQVVRGDSAAYFCASSRTTGAGSGEKLFFGSGTQLSVL.

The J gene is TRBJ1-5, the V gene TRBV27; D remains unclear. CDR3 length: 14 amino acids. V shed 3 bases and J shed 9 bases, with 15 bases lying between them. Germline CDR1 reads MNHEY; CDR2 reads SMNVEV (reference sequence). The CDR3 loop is CASSFQPSRGPQHF. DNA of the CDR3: TGTGCCAGCAGTTTCCAGCCCTCTCGGGGGCCCCAGCATTTT.

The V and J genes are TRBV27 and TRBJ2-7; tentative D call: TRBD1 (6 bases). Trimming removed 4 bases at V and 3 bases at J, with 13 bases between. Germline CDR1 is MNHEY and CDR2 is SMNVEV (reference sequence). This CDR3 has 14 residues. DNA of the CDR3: TGTGCCAGCAGTTATCCGGGACAACACTACGAGCAGTACTTC. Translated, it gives CASSYPGQHYEQYF.

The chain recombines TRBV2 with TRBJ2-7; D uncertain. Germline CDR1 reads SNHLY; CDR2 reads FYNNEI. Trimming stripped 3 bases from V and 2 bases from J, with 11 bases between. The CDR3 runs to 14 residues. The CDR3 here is CASSDPRAPYEQYF. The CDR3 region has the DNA TGTGCCAGCAGTGACCCCCGCGCCCCCTACGAGCAGTACTTC.

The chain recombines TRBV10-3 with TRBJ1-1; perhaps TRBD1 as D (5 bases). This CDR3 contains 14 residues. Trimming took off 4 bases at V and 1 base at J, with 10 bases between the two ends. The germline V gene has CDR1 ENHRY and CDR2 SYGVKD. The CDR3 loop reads CAISVQGSNTEAFF. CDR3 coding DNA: TGTGCCATCAGTGTGCAGGGATCGAACACTGAAGCTTTCTTT.

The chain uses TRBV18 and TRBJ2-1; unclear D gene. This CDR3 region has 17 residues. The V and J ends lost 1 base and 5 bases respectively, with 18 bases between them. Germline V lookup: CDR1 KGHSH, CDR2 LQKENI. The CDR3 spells CASSPQYTTGNNNEQFF. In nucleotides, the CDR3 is TGTGCCAGCTCACCACAGTATACAACGGGTAACAACAATGAGCAGTTCTTC.

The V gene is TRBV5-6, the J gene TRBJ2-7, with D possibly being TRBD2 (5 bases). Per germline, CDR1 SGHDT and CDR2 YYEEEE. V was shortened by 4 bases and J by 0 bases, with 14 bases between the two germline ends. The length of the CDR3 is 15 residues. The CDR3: CASSGRPGNSYEQYF. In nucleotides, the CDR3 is TGTGCCAGCAGCGGGAGACCGGGAAACTCCTACGAGCAGTACTTC.

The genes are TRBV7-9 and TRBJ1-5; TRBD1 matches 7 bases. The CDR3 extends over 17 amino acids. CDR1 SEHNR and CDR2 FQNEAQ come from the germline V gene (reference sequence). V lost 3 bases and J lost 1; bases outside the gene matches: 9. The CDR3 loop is CASSFGGGGGSNQPQHF. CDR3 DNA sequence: TGTGCCAGCAGCTTTGGAGGGGGCGGTGGAAGCAATCAGCCCCAGCATTTT. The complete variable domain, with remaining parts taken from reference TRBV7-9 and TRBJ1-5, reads DTGVSQNPRHKITKRGQNVTFRCDPISEHNRLYWYRQTLGQGPEFLTYFQNEAQLEKSRLLSDRFSAERPKGSFSTLEIQRTEQGDSAMYLCASSFGGGGGSNQPQHFGDGTRLSIL.

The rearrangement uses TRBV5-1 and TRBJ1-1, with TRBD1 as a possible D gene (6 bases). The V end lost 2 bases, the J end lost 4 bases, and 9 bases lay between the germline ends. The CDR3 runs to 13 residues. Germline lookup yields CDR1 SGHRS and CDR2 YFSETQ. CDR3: CASSFQGSTEAFF. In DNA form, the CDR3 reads TGCGCCAGCAGCTTCCAGGGGAGCACTGAAGCTTTCTTT. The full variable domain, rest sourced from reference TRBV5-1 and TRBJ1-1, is KAGVTQTPRYLIKTRGQQVTLSCSPISGHRSVSWYQQTPGQGLQFLFEYFSETQRNKGNFPGRFSGRQFSNSRSEMNVSTLELGDSALYLCASSFQGSTEAFFGQGTRLTVV.

The CDR3 coding sequence is TGTGCCAGTAGTTTTTGGACTAGCGGGGGATACAATGAGCAGTTCTTC. It encodes CASSFWTSGGYNEQFF. The rearrangement links TRBV19 to TRBJ2-1, with 13 bases matching TRBD2. V was pared by 5 bases and J by 4 bases, with 5 bases of the junction left unmatched. This CDR3 region has 16 residues. The germline gives CDR1 LNHDA, CDR2 SQIVND (reference sequence).

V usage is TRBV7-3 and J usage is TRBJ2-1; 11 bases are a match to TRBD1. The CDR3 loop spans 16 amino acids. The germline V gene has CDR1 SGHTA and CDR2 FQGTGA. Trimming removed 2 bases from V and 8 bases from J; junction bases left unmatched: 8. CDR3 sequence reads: CASSLGTGGSVHEQFF. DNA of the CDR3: TGTGCCAGCAGCTTAGGGACAGGGGGATCGGTACATGAGCAGTTCTTC.

The CDR3 DNA reads as TGTGCCAGCAGCTTTGACGGGTCTTATGGCTACACCTTC. Amino acids: CASSFDGSYGYTF. The V gene is TRBV5-4, the J gene TRBJ1-2, with unresolved D. Germline-derived CDR1 and CDR2 are SGHNT and YYREEE (reference sequence). Trimming cost V 2 bases and J 5 bases, with 10 bases left between them. The CDR3 has 13 amino acids.

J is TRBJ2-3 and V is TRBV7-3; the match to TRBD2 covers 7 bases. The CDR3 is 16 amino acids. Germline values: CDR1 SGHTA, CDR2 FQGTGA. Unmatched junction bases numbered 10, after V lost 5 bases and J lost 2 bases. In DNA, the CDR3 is TGTGCCAGCAGCCCATCCGGGACTACCTACACAGATACGCAGTATTTT. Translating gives CASSPSGTTYTDTQYF.

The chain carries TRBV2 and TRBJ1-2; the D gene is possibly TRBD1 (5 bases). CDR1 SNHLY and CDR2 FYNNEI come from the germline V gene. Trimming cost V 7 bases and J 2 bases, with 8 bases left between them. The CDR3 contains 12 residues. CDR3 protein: CASNRGNYGYTF. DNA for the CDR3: TGTGCCAGCAACCGGGGGAACTATGGCTACACCTTC. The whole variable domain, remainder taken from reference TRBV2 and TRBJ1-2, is EPEVTQTPSHQVTQMGQEVILRCVPISNHLYFYWYRQILGQKVEFLVSFYNNEISEKSEIFDDQFSVERPDGSNFTLKIRSTKLEDSAMYFCASNRGNYGYTFGSGTRLTVV.

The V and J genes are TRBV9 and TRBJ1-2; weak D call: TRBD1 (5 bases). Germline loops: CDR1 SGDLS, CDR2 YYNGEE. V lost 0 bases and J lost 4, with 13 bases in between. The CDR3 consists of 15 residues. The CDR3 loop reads CASSVEAGSTYGYTF. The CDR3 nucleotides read TGTGCCAGCAGCGTAGAAGCAGGGTCGACCTATGGCTACACCTTC. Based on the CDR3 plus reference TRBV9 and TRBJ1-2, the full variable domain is DSGVTQTPKHLITATGQRVTLRCSPRSGDLSVYWYQQSLDQGLQFLIQYYNGEERAKGNILERFSAQQFPDLHSELNLSSLELGDSALYFCASSVEAGSTYGYTFGSGTRLTVV.

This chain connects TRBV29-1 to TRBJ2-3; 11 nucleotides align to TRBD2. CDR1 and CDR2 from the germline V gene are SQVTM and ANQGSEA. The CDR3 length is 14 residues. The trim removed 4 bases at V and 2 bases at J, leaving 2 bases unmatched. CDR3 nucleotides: TGCAGCGTTGGGACTAGCGGGTACACAGATACGCAGTATTTT. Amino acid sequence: CSVGTSGYTDTQYF.

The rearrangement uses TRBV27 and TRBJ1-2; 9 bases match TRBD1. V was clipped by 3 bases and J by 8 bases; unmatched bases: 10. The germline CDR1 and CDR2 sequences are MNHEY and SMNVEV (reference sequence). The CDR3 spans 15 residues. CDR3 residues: CASSFHPGTGNGYTF. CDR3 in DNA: TGTGCCAGCAGTTTTCACCCCGGGACAGGGAACGGCTACACCTTC.

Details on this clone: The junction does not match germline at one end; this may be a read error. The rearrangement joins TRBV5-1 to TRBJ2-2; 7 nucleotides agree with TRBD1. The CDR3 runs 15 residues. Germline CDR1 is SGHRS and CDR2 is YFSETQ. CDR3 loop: CASSGIQGNAGELFF. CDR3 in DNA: TGCGCCAGCAGTGGTATACAGGGGAACGCCGGGGAGCTGTTTTTT.

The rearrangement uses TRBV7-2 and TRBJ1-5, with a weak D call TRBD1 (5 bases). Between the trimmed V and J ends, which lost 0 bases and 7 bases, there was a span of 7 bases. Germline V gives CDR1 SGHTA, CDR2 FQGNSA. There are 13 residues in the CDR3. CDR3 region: CASSLATGQPQHF. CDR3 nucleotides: TGTGCCAGCAGCTTAGCCACAGGACAGCCCCAGCATTTT.

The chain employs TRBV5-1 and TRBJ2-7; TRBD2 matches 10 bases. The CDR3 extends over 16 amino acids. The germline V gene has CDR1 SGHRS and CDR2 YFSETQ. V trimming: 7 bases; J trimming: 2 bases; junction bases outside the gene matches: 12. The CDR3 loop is CASGRSGRASTYEQYF. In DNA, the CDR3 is TGCGCCAGCGGAAGGAGCGGGAGGGCATCCACCTACGAGCAGTACTTC.

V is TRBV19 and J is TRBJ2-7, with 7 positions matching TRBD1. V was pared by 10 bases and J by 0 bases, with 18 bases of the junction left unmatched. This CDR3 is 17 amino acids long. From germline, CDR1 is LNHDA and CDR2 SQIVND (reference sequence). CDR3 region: CAKGPDRPALLSYEQYF. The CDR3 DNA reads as TGTGCCAAGGGCCCGGACAGGCCGGCCCTCCTCTCCTACGAGCAGTACTTC.

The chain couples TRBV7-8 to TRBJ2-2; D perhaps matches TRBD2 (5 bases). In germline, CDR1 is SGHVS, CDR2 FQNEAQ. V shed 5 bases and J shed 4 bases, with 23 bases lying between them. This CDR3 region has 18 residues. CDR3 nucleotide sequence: TGTGCCAGCAGCGTTTTTCCTATTGGTGGGAGCGGCACCGGGGAGCTGTTTTTT. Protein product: CASSVFPIGGSGTGELFF.

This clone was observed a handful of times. CDR3 amino acids: CASSRRAGTAISGNTIYF. The CDR3 bases are TGCGCCAGCTCCAGAAGGGCGGGGACGGCGATCTCTGGAAACACCATATATTTT. The V and J genes are TRBV5-1 and TRBJ1-3, with D perhaps matching TRBD1 (5 bases). V was trimmed by 7 bases and J by 0 bases, leaving 23 bases between them. Looked up from germline, CDR1 is SGHRS and CDR2 is YFSETQ. The CDR3 sequence is 18 residues long.

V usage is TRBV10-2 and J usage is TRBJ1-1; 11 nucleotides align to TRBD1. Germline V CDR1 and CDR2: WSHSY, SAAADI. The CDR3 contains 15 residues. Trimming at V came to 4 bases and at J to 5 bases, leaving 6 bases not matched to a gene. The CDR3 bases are TGCGCCAGCAGTGCCCTACGGGACAGGGGGACTGAAGCTTTCTTT. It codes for CASSALRDRGTEAFF.

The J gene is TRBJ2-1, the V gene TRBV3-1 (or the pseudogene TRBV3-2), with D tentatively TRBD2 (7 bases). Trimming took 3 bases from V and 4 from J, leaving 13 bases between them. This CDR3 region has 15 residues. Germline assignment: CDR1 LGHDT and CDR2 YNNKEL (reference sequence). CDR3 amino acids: CASSHWRGQYNEQFF. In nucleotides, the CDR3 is TGTGCCAGCAGCCACTGGCGGGGGCAATACAATGAGCAGTTCTTC.

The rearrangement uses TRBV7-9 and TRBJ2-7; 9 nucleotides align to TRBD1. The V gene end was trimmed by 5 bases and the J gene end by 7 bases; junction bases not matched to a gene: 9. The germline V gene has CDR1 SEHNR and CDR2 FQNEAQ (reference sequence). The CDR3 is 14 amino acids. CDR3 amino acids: CASSKWDREEEQYF. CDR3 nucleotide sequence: TGTGCCAGCAGCAAGTGGGACAGGGAGGAGGAGCAGTACTTC.